These 12 T cell receptor beta chains were all obtained from the same sample, sequenced in a study of blood T cell repertoires in COVID-19. Clones were sequenced by immunoSEQ multiplex PCR, and TCRdb holds only the in-frame ones, with some missing. The table lists over 80,000 clones, around 87% of them singletons. Sequencing was carried out using peripheral blood. These receptors originate from a human donor in a cohort sampled during active COVID-19.

V is TRBV28 and J is TRBJ1-1; TRBD1 agrees at 7 bases. The V gene end was trimmed by 7 bases and the J gene end by 7 bases; junction bases not matched to a gene: 3. The CDR3 has 11 residues. From germline, CDR1 is MDHEN and CDR2 SYDVKM. Here the CDR3 DNA reads TGTGCCAGCACCCGGGACAGTGAAGCTTTCTTT. As protein: CASTRDSEAFF.

This chain uses TRBV5-4 with TRBJ2-2; maybe TRBD2 (6 bases). This CDR3 comprises 15 residues. CDR1 and CDR2 from the germline V gene are SGHNT and YYREEE (reference sequence). Trimming cost V 6 bases and J 4 bases, with 16 bases left between them. The chain's CDR3 is CASNPTGSRTGELFF. Written as DNA, the CDR3 is TGTGCCAGCAACCCTACCGGGAGCCGCACCGGGGAGCTGTTTTTT.

The V and J genes are TRBV4-1 and TRBJ1-6, with D perhaps matching TRBD1 (6 bases). V lost 5 bases to trimming and J lost 7 bases, with 18 bases between them. Germline CDR1 is MGHRA and CDR2 is YSYEKL. This CDR3 region has 16 residues. The CDR3 sequence: CASSDRSAPGNSPLHF. The CDR3 DNA follows: TGCGCCAGCAGCGACAGGAGCGCCCCGGGGAATTCACCCCTCCACTTT.

V usage is TRBV9 and J usage is TRBJ2-2, with 10 bases aligning to TRBD2. Trimming took 1 base from V and 0 from J; bases not matched to a gene: 9. This CDR3 is built from 19 residues. Germline loops: CDR1 SGDLS, CDR2 YYNGEE. In DNA, the CDR3 is TGTGCCAGCAGCGTAACAACTAGCGGGACCATGTCGAACACCGGGGAGCTGTTTTTT. It yields the protein CASSVTTSGTMSNTGELFF.

V is TRBV3-1 (or the pseudogene TRBV3-2) and J is TRBJ2-3; 15 bases align to TRBD2. This CDR3 has 19 residues. Germline CDR1 LGHDT, CDR2 YNNKEL (reference sequence). J was trimmed by 6 bases and V by 4 bases; bases with no gene match: 14. The CDR3 sequence: CASSRKPGLAGGWSDTQYF. The CDR3 region has the DNA TGTGCCAGCAGCCGCAAACCGGGACTAGCGGGAGGTTGGTCGGATACGCAGTATTTT.

This chain connects TRBV12-5 to TRBJ2-7; 9 bases agree with TRBD1. The trim removed 7 bases at V and 1 base at J, leaving 8 bases unmatched. Germline V gene data show CDR1 as LGHNT and CDR2 as FRNRAP. CDR3 length: 15 residues. CDR3 in amino acids: CASAPPGQGSYEQYF. Written as DNA, the CDR3 is TGTGCTAGTGCCCCTCCGGGACAGGGATCCTACGAGCAGTACTTC.

V gene TRBV5-5 combines with J gene TRBJ2-5, with D unresolved. The CDR3 covers 15 residues. Germline lookup yields CDR1 SGHKS and CDR2 YYEKEE (reference sequence). V dropped 0 bases and J dropped 4 bases, with 13 bases sitting between them. CDR3 nucleotides: TGTGCCAGCAGCTTGGAGTTCGGCAGGCGAGAGACCCAGTACTTC. Amino acids: CASSLEFGRRETQYF.

The chain employs TRBV6-6 and TRBJ1-4, with TRBD1 matching 9 bases. Germline lookup yields CDR1 MNHNY and CDR2 SVGAGI (reference sequence). Trimming took 1 base from V and 7 from J; bases not matched to a gene: 4. The CDR3 runs to 15 residues. This CDR3 is CASSYFGTGSEKLFF. The CDR3 region has the DNA TGTGCCAGCAGTTACTTCGGGACAGGGTCTGAAAAACTGTTTTTT.

V and J are TRBV14 and TRBJ2-7; possibly TRBD2 for D (5 bases). Between the trimmed V and J ends, which lost 1 base and 10 bases, there was a span of 14 bases. This CDR3 has 13 amino acids. Per germline, CDR1 SGHDN and CDR2 FVKESK. CDR3 protein: CASSQAGGRGQYF. The CDR3 DNA is TGTGCCAGCAGCCAAGCCGGAGGAAGAGGACAGTACTTC.

The chain is built from TRBV7-8 and TRBJ2-1, with 12 bases aligning to TRBD2. Germline CDR1 and CDR2: SGHVS and FQNEAQ. The V gene end was trimmed by 3 bases and the J gene end by 6 bases; junction bases not matched to a gene: 9. The length of the CDR3 is 17 residues. The CDR3 DNA is TGTGCCAGCAGCTTGCGACTAGCGGGAGCTTCAGGCAATGAGCAGTTCTTC. This translates into CASSLRLAGASGNEQFF.

In DNA, the CDR3 is TGCGCCAGCAGCCGCGCGGTTAATGAAAAACTGTTTTTT. This translates into CASSRAVNEKLFF. This chain connects TRBV4-1 to TRBJ1-4; unclear D gene. Trimming shortened V by 4 bases and J by 4 bases, and 7 bases separated the two germline ends. Germline CDR1 MGHRA, CDR2 YSYEKL. The length of the CDR3 is 13 residues.

V is TRBV2 and J is TRBJ1-1; 7 bases match TRBD1. Germline V gene lookup returns CDR1 SNHLY and CDR2 FYNNEI. J was trimmed by 3 bases and V by 1 base; bases with no gene match: 2. The CDR3 is made up of 14 amino acids. Written as DNA, the CDR3 is TGTGCCAGCAGTGAAGGACAGGGCGACACTGAAGCTTTCTTT. Its translation: CASSEGQGDTEAFF.